A single sample gave rise to the 18 T cell receptor beta chains below, sequenced in a study of cytomegalovirus exposure and HLA in healthy donors. The PCR made use of 60 Vbeta and 13 Jbeta primers. The data were produced by immunoSEQ multiplex PCR, yet TCRdb's version contains in-frame clones alone and is incomplete. The sample comprises around 55,000 clones, 60% to 80% of which are singletons, and around 2.5% rests with the top ten. The specimen was PBMCs. These receptors all stem from a female donor in good health and CMV-seronegative.

The V and J genes are TRBV7-9 and TRBJ1-2; a possible D gene is TRBD1 (5 bases). The germline CDR1 and CDR2 sequences are SEHNR and FQNEAQ (reference sequence). V lost 3 bases to trimming and J lost 6 bases, with 14 bases between them. The CDR3 consists of 14 residues. This CDR3 is CASSLGRGGDGYTF. Here the CDR3 DNA reads TGTGCCAGCAGCTTGGGGCGGGGTGGGGATGGCTACACCTTC.

V gene TRBV28 combines with J gene TRBJ2-5, with a weak D call TRBD1 (5 bases). Trimming removed 2 bases at V and 2 bases at J, with 9 bases between. This CDR3 spans 14 amino acids. Germline V gene sequence: CDR1 MDHEN, CDR2 SYDVKM. The CDR3 DNA follows: TGTGCCAGCAGTTTACCCCAGGGACAAGAGACCCAGTACTTC. Encoded protein: CASSLPQGQETQYF. The variable domain in full, completed from reference TRBV28 and TRBJ2-5, reads DVKVTQSSRYLVKRTGEKVFLECVQDMDHENMFWYRQDPGLGLRLIYFSYDVKMKEKGDIPEGYSVSREKKERFSLILESASTNQTSMYLCASSLPQGQETQYFGPGTRLLVL.

The J gene is TRBJ1-1, the V gene TRBV5-1, with D maybe TRBD1 (5 bases). Germline V gene sequence: CDR1 SGHRS, CDR2 YFSETQ. V was trimmed by 0 bases and J by 2 bases, leaving 11 bases between them. The CDR3 spans 15 residues. The CDR3 loop reads CASSLATGVNTEAFF. CDR3 coding DNA: TGCGCCAGCAGCTTGGCAACAGGCGTCAACACTGAAGCTTTCTTT.

In DNA form, the CDR3 reads TGTGCCAGCAGCTTAGGGGGTGTGCGGGCCTCTAACTATGGCTACACCTTC. It specifies CASSLGGVRASNYGYTF. The chain links TRBV11-2 to TRBJ1-2; D unclear. The V end was cut by 1 base, the J end by 0 bases, with 15 bases between. The V gene's germline CDR1 is SGHAT and CDR2 FQNNGV. The CDR3 runs to 17 residues.

This chain connects TRBV4-2 to TRBJ2-2; perhaps TRBD1 as D (6 bases). CDR3 length: 16 residues. Between the trimmed V and J ends, which lost 0 bases and 3 bases, there was a span of 11 bases. In germline, CDR1 is LGHNA, CDR2 YNFKEQ. The CDR3: CASSQDRGGDTGELFF. In DNA form, the CDR3 reads TGTGCCAGCAGCCAAGATCGTGGGGGCGACACCGGGGAGCTGTTTTTT.

This chain connects TRBV6-6 to TRBJ1-1; D gene ambiguous. V gave up 7 bases and J gave up 0 bases, with 15 bases separating them. The CDR3 consists of 15 residues. The V gene's germline CDR1 is MNHNY and CDR2 SVGAGI (reference sequence). The CDR3 sequence is CASTEQQLMNTEAFF. CDR3 bases: TGTGCCAGCACGGAACAGCAACTCATGAACACTGAAGCTTTCTTT.

This chain connects TRBV18 to TRBJ2-7; 10 bases agree with TRBD2. CDR1 and CDR2 from the germline V gene are KGHSH and LQKENI. The length of the CDR3 is 15 residues. Germline trimming cut 0 bases from V and 7 bases from J; bases unmatched to any gene: 6. The CDR3 sequence is CASSPPSGRAGEQYF. For the CDR3, the DNA is TGTGCCAGCTCACCACCAAGCGGGAGGGCCGGGGAGCAGTACTTC. Combining the CDR3 with reference TRBV18 and TRBJ2-7 gives the whole variable domain NAGVMQNPRHLVRRRGQEARLRCSPMKGHSHVYWYRQLPEEGLKFMVYLQKENIIDESGMPKERFSAEFPKEGPSILRIQQVVRGDSAAYFCASSPPSGRAGEQYFGPGTRLTVT.

This sequence joins TRBV5-8 and TRBJ1-5; 11 nucleotides agree with TRBD1. Trimming removed 4 bases from V and 7 bases from J; junction bases left unmatched: 7. From germline, CDR1 is SGHTS and CDR2 YDEGEE. The CDR3 covers 15 residues. The CDR3 nucleotides read TGTGCCAGCAGCCTGGGCCGGACAGGGGGCCAGCCCCAGCATTTT. Amino acids: CASSLGRTGGQPQHF.

The rearrangement uses TRBV7-8 and TRBJ2-7; 9 nucleotides match TRBD1. Germline V gives CDR1 SGHVS, CDR2 FQNEAQ. The CDR3 consists of 15 residues. Germline trimming cut 2 bases from V and 7 bases from J; bases unmatched to any gene: 9. The CDR3 protein is CASSLRRDRVIEQYF. CDR3 in DNA: TGTGCCAGCAGCTTACGCCGGGACAGGGTAATTGAGCAGTACTTC. Supplemented by reference TRBV7-8 and TRBJ2-7, the full variable domain reads GAGVSQSPRYKVAKRGQDVALRCDPISGHVSLFWYQQALGQGPEFLTYFQNEAQLDKSGLPSDRFFAERPEGSVSTLKIQRTQQEDSAVYLCASSLRRDRVIEQYFGPGTRLTVT.

V and J are TRBV11-3 and TRBJ2-7, with TRBD2 matching 8 bases. Germline V lookup: CDR1 SGHNT, CDR2 YENEEA. Trimming removed 5 bases from V and 4 bases from J; junction bases left unmatched: 7. The CDR3 is 14 amino acids. CDR3 region: CASSPGRDGYEQYF. The CDR3 DNA reads as TGTGCCAGCAGCCCCGGGAGGGACGGGTACGAGCAGTACTTC.

The V call is TRBV28, the J call TRBJ1-5, with D possibly matching TRBD1 (5 bases). The length of the CDR3 is 16 residues. V lost 3 bases, J lost 7 bases, and 19 bases lay in between. The germline CDR1 and CDR2 sequences are MDHEN and SYDVKM. This CDR3 reads CASSFPGTIWGQPQHF. The CDR3 nucleotides are TGTGCCAGCAGTTTCCCCGGGACTATCTGGGGGCAGCCCCAGCATTTT. The full variable domain, completed using reference TRBV28 and TRBJ1-5, is DVKVTQSSRYLVKRTGEKVFLECVQDMDHENMFWYRQDPGLGLRLIYFSYDVKMKEKGDIPEGYSVSREKKERFSLILESASTNQTSMYLCASSFPGTIWGQPQHFGDGTRLSIL.

V is TRBV5-1 and J is TRBJ2-3; TRBD1 aligns across 9 bases. This CDR3 contains 15 residues. Germline assignment: CDR1 SGHRS and CDR2 YFSETQ. J was trimmed by 6 bases and V by 4 bases; bases with no gene match: 9. CDR3 nucleotides: TGCGCCAGCAGCACGGGACAGGGCGGTCCCGATACGCAGTATTTT. This encodes CASSTGQGGPDTQYF.

The gene calls are TRBV2 and TRBJ2-1; 8 bases are a match to TRBD2. Germline CDR1 is SNHLY and CDR2 is FYNNEI. V shed 7 bases, J shed 5 bases, and the junction held 10 bases outside the gene matches. This CDR3 is built from 15 residues. The CDR3 bases are TGTGCCAGCATGGGGGGCGGGAGGTTGGACAATGAGCAGTTCTTC. Protein product: CASMGGGRLDNEQFF. The full variable domain, rest sourced from reference TRBV2 and TRBJ2-1, is EPEVTQTPSHQVTQMGQEVILRCVPISNHLYFYWYRQILGQKVEFLVSFYNNEISEKSEIFDDQFSVERPDGSNFTLKIRSTKLEDSAMYFCASMGGGRLDNEQFFGPGTRLTVL.

This clone occurred a few times. The V call is TRBV20-1, the J call TRBJ1-2; TRBD1 might be the D (6 bases). CDR1 DFQATT and CDR2 SNEGSKA come from the germline V gene (reference sequence). The CDR3 is 11 amino acids. Trimming left V 5 bases short and J 8 bases short, with 12 bases between. This chain's CDR3 is CSAEGGDGYTF. CDR3 nucleotides: TGCAGTGCTGAAGGGGGTGACGGCTACACCTTC.

This clone was counted between two and nine times. The chain uses TRBV10-3 and TRBJ1-1; D gene ambiguous. CDR3 length: 15 residues. V shed 2 bases and J shed 4 bases, with 14 bases lying between them. Germline V gene lookup returns CDR1 ENHRY and CDR2 SYGVKD. Here the CDR3 reads CAISESAPRGTEAFF. The CDR3 DNA follows: TGTGCCATCAGTGAGAGTGCCCCTCGCGGCACTGAAGCTTTCTTT.

This clone appeared a few times. The genes are TRBV19 and TRBJ1-1, with a weak D call TRBD1 (5 bases). The CDR3 has 12 amino acids. V was pared by 6 bases and J by 1 base, with 6 bases between. In germline, CDR1 is LNHDA, CDR2 SQIVND (reference sequence). DNA of the CDR3: TGTGCCAGTAGGGACAAGAACACTGAAGCTTTCTTT. It codes for CASRDKNTEAFF. Drawing the rest from reference TRBV19 and TRBJ1-1, the complete variable domain is DGGITQSPKYLFRKEGQNVTLSCEQNLNHDAMYWYRQDPGQGLRLIYYSQIVNDFQKGDIAEGYSVSREKKESFPLTVTSAQKNPTAFYLCASRDKNTEAFFGQGTRLTVV.

The CDR3 spells CASRHMNTEAFF. The DNA for the CDR3 is TGTGCCAGCAGACACATGAACACTGAAGCTTTCTTT. This sequence joins TRBV2 and TRBJ1-1, with D hard to call. The CDR3 has 12 amino acids. Germline CDR1 SNHLY, CDR2 FYNNEI. The V and J ends lost 6 bases and 0 bases respectively, with 5 bases between them.

V gene TRBV7-9 combines with J gene TRBJ2-3; TRBD2 aligns across 7 bases. The CDR3 is 15 residues long. CDR1 is SEHNR, CDR2 FQNEAQ, per germline (reference sequence). With V trimmed by 5 bases and J by 0 bases, 5 bases remained unmatched. The CDR3 nucleotides read TGTGCCAGCAGCGAGCCTAGCGGAAGCACAGATACGCAGTATTTT. This encodes CASSEPSGSTDTQYF.